This T cell receptor beta chain emerged from a study of cytomegalovirus exposure and HLA in healthy donors. Study-wide background: The 120 or so validation repertoires matched the roughly 670 first-cohort repertoires in platform, a later analysis reported.

General observations from the study: In vitro experiments confirmed that a few CMV-associated chains were specific for CMV antigens. Reports described diagnosis of cytomegalovirus status by the classifier as highly specific and sensitive.

Generated by immunoSEQ multiplex PCR, the TCRdb table keeps only in-frame clones and is missing some. The sample yields about 180,000 clones, 75% to 90% seen once. For this clone: No antigen is known for it.

CDR1 is MNHNS, CDR2 SASEGT, per germline. This CDR3 has 18 amino acids. J gave up 0 bases and V 4 bases, and 11 bases lay outside the gene matches. The chain combines TRBV6-1 with TRBJ2-1; 8 bases agree with TRBD2. This receptor was obtained from a man between 18 and 29 years old in good health and CMV-seropositive. The specimen sequenced was PBMCs. This CDR3 reads CASSGRLLAGSSYNEQFF. In nucleotides, the CDR3 is TGTGCCAGCAGTGGGCGTCTTCTAGCGGGTAGCTCCTACAATGAGCAGTTCTTC.